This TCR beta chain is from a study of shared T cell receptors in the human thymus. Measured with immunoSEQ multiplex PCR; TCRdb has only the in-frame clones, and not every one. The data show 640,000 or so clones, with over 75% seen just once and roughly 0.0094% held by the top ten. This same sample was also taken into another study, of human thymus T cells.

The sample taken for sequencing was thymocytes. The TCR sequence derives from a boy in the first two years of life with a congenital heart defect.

The CDR3 DNA follows: TGTGCCAGCAGCTTAGCGCAGGGGCAGCCCCAGCATTTT. Its protein is CASSLAQGQPQHF. The chain joins TRBV7-2 to TRBJ1-5; maybe TRBD1 (6 bases). CDR3 length: 13 amino acids. With 0 bases removed from V and 7 bases from J, the gap between germline ends came to 7 bases. Germline V CDR1 and CDR2: SGHTA, FQGNSA.